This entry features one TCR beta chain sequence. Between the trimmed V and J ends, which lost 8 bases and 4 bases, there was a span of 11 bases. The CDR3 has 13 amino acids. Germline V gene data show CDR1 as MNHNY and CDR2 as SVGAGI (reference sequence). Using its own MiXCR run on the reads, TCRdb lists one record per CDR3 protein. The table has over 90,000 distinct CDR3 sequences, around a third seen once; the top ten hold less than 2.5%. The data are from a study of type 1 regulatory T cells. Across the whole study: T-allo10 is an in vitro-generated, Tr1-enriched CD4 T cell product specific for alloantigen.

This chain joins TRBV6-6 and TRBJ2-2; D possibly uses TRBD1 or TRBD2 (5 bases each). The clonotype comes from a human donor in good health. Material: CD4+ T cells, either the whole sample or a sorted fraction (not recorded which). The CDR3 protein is CASRSRGTGELFF. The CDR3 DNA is TGTGCCAGCCGTTCGAGGGGCACCGGGGAGCTGTTTTTT.